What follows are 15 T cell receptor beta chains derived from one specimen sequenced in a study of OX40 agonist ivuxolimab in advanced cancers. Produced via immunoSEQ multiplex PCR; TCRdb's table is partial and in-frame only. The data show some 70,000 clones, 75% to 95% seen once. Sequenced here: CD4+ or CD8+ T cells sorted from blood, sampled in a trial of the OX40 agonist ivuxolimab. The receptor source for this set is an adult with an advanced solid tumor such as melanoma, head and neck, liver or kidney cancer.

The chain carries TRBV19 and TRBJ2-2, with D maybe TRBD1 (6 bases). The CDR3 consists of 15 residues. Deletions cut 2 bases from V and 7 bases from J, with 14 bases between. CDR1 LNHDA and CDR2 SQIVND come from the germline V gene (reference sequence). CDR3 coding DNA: TGTGCCAGTAGTATACAGGGGAAAGTTGTCGGGGAGCTGTTTTTT. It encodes CASSIQGKVVGELFF.

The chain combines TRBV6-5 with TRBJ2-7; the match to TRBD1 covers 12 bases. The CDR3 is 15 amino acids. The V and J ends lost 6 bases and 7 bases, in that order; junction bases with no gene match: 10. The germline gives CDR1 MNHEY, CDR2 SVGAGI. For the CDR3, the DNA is TGTGCCAGCAGGTTTGAGGGACAGGGGGCTCGGGAGCAGTACTTC. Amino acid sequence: CASRFEGQGAREQYF.

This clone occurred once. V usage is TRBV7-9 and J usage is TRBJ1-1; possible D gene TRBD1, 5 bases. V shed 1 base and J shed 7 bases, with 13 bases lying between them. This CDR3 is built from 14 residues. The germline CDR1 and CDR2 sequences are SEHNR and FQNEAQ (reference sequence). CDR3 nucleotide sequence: TGTGCCAGCAGCTTAGGCCTCGGGGGATTTGAAGCTTTCTTT. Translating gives CASSLGLGGFEAFF.

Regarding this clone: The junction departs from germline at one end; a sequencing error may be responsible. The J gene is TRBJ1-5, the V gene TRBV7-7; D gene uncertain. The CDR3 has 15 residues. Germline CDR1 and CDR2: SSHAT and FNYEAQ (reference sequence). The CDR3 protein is CASRYITEYNQPQHF. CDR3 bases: TGTGCTAGCAGATATATTACTGAGTATAATCAGCCCCAGCATTTT. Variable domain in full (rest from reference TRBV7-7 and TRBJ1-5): GAGVSQSPRYKVTKRGQDVTLRCDPISSHATLYWYQQALGQGPEFLTYFNYEAQPDKSGLPSDRFSAERPEGSISTLTIQRTEQRDSAMYRCASRYITEYNQPQHFGDGTRLSIL.

As DNA, the CDR3 is TGTGCCAGTAGTACAGGGGCGGCGAACACTGAAGCTTTCTTT. Translating it yields CASSTGAANTEAFF. This chain links TRBV19 with TRBJ1-1; tentatively, D is TRBD1 (6 bases). The V gene's germline CDR1 is LNHDA and CDR2 SQIVND (reference sequence). V was shortened by 4 bases and J by 1 base, with 10 bases between the two germline ends. This CDR3 is 14 amino acids long.

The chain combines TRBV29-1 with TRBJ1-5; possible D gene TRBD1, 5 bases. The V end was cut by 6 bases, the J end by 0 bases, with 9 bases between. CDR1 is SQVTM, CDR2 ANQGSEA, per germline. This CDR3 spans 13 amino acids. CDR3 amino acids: CSVREGSNQPQHF. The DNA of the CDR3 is TGCAGCGTCAGGGAGGGTAGCAATCAGCCCCAGCATTTT.

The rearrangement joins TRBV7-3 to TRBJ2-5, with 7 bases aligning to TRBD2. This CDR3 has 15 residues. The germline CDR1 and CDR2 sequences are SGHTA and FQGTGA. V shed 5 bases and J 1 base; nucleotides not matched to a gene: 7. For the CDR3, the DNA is TGTGCCAGCAGCCCGCATGGGGGGGTCCAAGAGACCCAGTACTTC. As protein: CASSPHGGVQETQYF.

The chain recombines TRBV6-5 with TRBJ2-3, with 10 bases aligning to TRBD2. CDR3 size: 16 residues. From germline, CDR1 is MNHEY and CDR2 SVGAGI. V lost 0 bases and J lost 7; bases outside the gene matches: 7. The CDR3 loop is CASSYSGAGGPYTQYF. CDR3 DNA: TGTGCCAGCAGTTACTCGGGAGCGGGGGGGCCGTATACGCAGTATTTT.

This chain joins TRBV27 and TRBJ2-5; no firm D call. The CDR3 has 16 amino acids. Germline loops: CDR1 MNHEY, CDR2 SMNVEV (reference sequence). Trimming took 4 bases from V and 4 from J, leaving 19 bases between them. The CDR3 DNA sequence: TGTGCCAGCAGTTCCGTCCTGTCCGCCCGAAGAGAGACCCAGTACTTC. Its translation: CASSSVLSARRETQYF.

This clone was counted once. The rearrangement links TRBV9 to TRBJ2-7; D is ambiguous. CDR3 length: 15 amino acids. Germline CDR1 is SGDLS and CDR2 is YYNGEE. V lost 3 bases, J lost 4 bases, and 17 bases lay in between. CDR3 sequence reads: CASSATDQMRYEQYF. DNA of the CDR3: TGTGCCAGCAGCGCGACGGACCAAATGCGGTACGAGCAGTACTTC. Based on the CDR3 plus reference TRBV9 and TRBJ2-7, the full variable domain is DSGVTQTPKHLITATGQRVTLRCSPRSGDLSVYWYQQSLDQGLQFLIQYYNGEERAKGNILERFSAQQFPDLHSELNLSSLELGDSALYFCASSATDQMRYEQYFGPGTRLTVT.

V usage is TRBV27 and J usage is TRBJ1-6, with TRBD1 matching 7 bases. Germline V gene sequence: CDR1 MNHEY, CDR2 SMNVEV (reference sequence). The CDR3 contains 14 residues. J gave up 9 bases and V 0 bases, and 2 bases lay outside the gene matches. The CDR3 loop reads CASSLSSGGSPLHF. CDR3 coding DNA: TGTGCCAGCAGTTTATCGTCAGGGGGTTCACCCCTCCACTTT.

In DNA form, the CDR3 reads TGTGCCAGCAGTCAAGGGGGGGTGGCAAACACTGAAGCTTTCTTT. Translation gives CASSQGGVANTEAFF. This chain joins TRBV6-6 and TRBJ1-1, with D tentatively TRBD1 (6 bases). This CDR3 is 15 amino acids long. V was shortened by 5 bases and J by 2 bases, with 15 bases between the two germline ends. Germline CDR1 MNHNY, CDR2 SVGAGI (reference sequence).

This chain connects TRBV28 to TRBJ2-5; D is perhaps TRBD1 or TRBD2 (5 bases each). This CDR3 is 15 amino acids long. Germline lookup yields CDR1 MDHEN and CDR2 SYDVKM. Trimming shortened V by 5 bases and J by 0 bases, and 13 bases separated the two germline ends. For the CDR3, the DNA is TGTGCCAGCAGTGCCACCGGGACGCACCAAGAGACCCAGTACTTC. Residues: CASSATGTHQETQYF.

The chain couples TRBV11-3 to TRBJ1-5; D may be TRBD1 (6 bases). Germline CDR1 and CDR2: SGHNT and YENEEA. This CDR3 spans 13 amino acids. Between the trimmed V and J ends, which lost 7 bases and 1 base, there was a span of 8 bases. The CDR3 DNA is TGTGCCAGCACGGACAGAAGCAATCAGCCCCAGCATTTT. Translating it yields CASTDRSNQPQHF.

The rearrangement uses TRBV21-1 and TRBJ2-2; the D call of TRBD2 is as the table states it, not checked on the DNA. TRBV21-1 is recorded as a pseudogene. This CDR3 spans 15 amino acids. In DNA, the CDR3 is TGTGCCAGCAGCAAGAGGCCTAGTGGTACCGGGGAGCTGTTTTTT. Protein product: CASSKRPSGTGELFF.